The 28 T cell receptor beta chains reported below all come from one sample, sequenced in a study of CD8+ T cells in alopecia areata (dated by TCRdb to about 2018). The time point label, as the study defines it: baseline before oral tofacitinib. The library was made by the immunoSEQ multiplex PCR assay. For TCR sequencing, RNA was extracted from every sample and reverse transcribed into cDNA to serve as template. TCRdb retrieved this table from immuneACCESS and kept in-frame rearrangements only. Not all clones are present; in checked studies, unresolved V genes account for under half, and no reason is known for the remainder. This sample comprises over 120,000 clones, roughly 46% of them detected only once. The ten top clones hold 0.99% of the sample. The sequences come from CD4+ T cells sorted from blood, collected at week 0. The origin of the receptors is a human donor with alopecia areata.

This rearrangement joins TRBV5-1 to TRBJ1-1; D remains ambiguous. Germline V gives CDR1 SGHRS, CDR2 YFSETQ. V lost 1 base and J lost 1, with 5 bases in between. The CDR3 runs 13 residues. Written as DNA, the CDR3 is TGCGCCAGCAGCTTGACGGGGAACACTGAAGCTTTCTTT. This sequence encodes CASSLTGNTEAFF.

The J gene is TRBJ1-5, the V gene TRBV29-1; D gene unclear. Germline assignment: CDR1 SQVTM and CDR2 ANQGSEA. The CDR3 has 13 residues. V lost 5 bases and J 2 bases, leaving 10 bases between the germline ends. DNA of the CDR3: TGCAGCGTTTCTCCGACGGGCAATCAGCCCCAGCATTTT. Protein product: CSVSPTGNQPQHF.

Only one count was recorded for this clone. This chain uses TRBV30 with TRBJ2-1; no reliable D call. The CDR3 consists of 14 residues. Per germline, CDR1 GTSNPN and CDR2 SVGIG (reference sequence). Deletions cut 8 bases from V and 5 bases from J, with 19 bases between. This chain's CDR3 is CAVRTRKVHNEQFF. CDR3 nucleotide sequence: TGTGCCGTCCGGACGAGAAAAGTCCACAATGAGCAGTTCTTC.

The chain joins TRBV5-1 to TRBJ2-7; D may be TRBD2 (6 bases). The CDR3 has 15 residues. Trimming left V 0 bases short and J 2 bases short, with 12 bases between. From germline, CDR1 is SGHRS and CDR2 YFSETQ. This CDR3 reads CASSLGSGTTYEQYF. Written as DNA, the CDR3 is TGCGCCAGCAGCTTGGGTAGCGGAACAACCTACGAGCAGTACTTC.

This clone has only one observation. The chain carries TRBV7-9 and TRBJ2-2; D gene ambiguous. This CDR3 has 14 residues. Germline CDR1 SEHNR, CDR2 FQNEAQ (reference sequence). V dropped 0 bases and J dropped 6 bases, with 8 bases sitting between them. CDR3 nucleotide sequence: TGTGCCAGCAGCTTAGCCTTGGTGGCCGGGGAGCTGTTTTTT. Its translation: CASSLALVAGELFF.

This clone was seen a few times. V is TRBV19 and J is TRBJ2-1; TRBD2 agrees at 16 bases. The germline gives CDR1 LNHDA, CDR2 SQIVND (reference sequence). The CDR3 has 16 amino acids. Unmatched junction bases numbered 7, after V lost 4 bases and J lost 10 bases. The CDR3 sequence: CASSNQGLAGGREQFF. CDR3 nucleotides: TGTGCCAGTAGTAACCAGGGACTAGCGGGAGGGCGGGAGCAGTTCTTC.

The CDR3 region is CSVGNGSPGNTIYF. The DNA for the CDR3 is TGCAGCGTTGGGAACGGGAGTCCTGGAAACACCATATATTTT. J is TRBJ1-3 and V is TRBV29-1; D is undetermined. The V gene's germline CDR1 is SQVTM and CDR2 ANQGSEA. V shed 4 bases and J shed 2 bases, with 12 bases lying between them. The CDR3 sequence is 14 residues long.

The genes are TRBV19 and TRBJ2-2; TRBD2 matches 7 bases. Germline lookup yields CDR1 LNHDA and CDR2 SQIVND (reference sequence). V lost 8 bases to trimming and J lost 1 base; unmatched junction nucleotides: 13. This CDR3 has 17 residues. CDR3 in amino acids: CASRRGSQRGNTGELFF. DNA of the CDR3: TGTGCCAGTCGGCGGGGATCACAGCGGGGGAACACCGGGGAGCTGTTTTTT.

This clone appeared a few times. This chain links TRBV29-1 with TRBJ2-1; TRBD2 agrees at 7 bases. This CDR3 comprises 14 residues. Germline V gene sequence: CDR1 SQVTM, CDR2 ANQGSEA. V was clipped by 8 bases and J by 4 bases; unmatched bases: 11. CDR3 sequence: CSTRGLGGYNEQFF. The CDR3 DNA is TGCAGCACCCGAGGGCTGGGGGGGTACAATGAGCAGTTCTTC.

The V gene is TRBV7-9, the J gene TRBJ2-7, with D hard to call. With 0 bases removed from V and 3 bases from J, the gap between germline ends came to 3 bases. This CDR3 is built from 12 residues. Germline CDR1 and CDR2: SEHNR and FQNEAQ (reference sequence). CDR3 residues: CASSLAYYEQYF. The CDR3 region has the DNA TGTGCCAGCAGCTTAGCCTACTACGAGCAGTACTTC.

This clone was detected only a few times. The chain has TRBV30 and TRBJ1-1; D call uncertain. V lost 4 bases and J lost 1, with 10 bases in between. From germline, CDR1 is GTSNPN and CDR2 SVGIG (reference sequence). CDR3 length equals 13 residues. The CDR3, as DNA: TGTGCCTGGAAGGTCCCCGAGAACACTGAAGCTTTCTTT. Translating gives CAWKVPENTEAFF. Complete variable domain (other parts from reference TRBV30 and TRBJ1-1): SQTIHQWPATLVQPVGSPLSLECTVEGTSNPNLYWYRQAAGRGLQLLFYSVGIGQISSEVPQNLSASRPQDRQFILSSKKLLLSDSGFYLCAWKVPENTEAFFGQGTRLTVV.

CDR3 sequence (DNA): TGTGCCAGCAGTTCCGGGACTGCCGGGGCCAACGTCCTGACTTTC. This encodes CASSSGTAGANVLTF. The J gene is TRBJ2-6, the V gene TRBV6-5; D is perhaps TRBD2 (6 bases). V was shortened by 4 bases and J by 4 bases, with 11 bases between the two germline ends. The CDR3 spans 15 residues. Per germline, CDR1 MNHEY and CDR2 SVGAGI.

The chain combines TRBV7-6 with TRBJ2-3, with D maybe TRBD1 (5 bases). The CDR3 has 13 amino acids. Trimming removed 6 bases from V and 5 bases from J, with 12 bases in between. Germline V gene lookup returns CDR1 SGHVS and CDR2 FNYEAQ. DNA of the CDR3: TGTGCCAGCAGTTTGACAGCGAGAGATACGCAGTATTTT. Encoded protein: CASSLTARDTQYF.

The chain links TRBV29-1 to TRBJ2-5; D is undetermined. This CDR3 region has 13 residues. V shed 4 bases and J shed 4 bases, with 13 bases lying between them. The germline CDR1 and CDR2 sequences are SQVTM and ANQGSEA. The CDR3 region has the DNA TGCAGCGTTGGTCCGGTGGTCCTAGAGACCCAGTACTTC. Translation: CSVGPVVLETQYF. Filled out from reference TRBV29-1 and TRBJ2-5, the complete variable domain reads SAVISQKPSRDICQRGTSLTIQCQVDSQVTMMFWYRQQPGQSLTLIATANQGSEATYESGFVIDKFPISRPNLTFSTLTVSNMSPEDSSIYLCSVGPVVLETQYFGPGTRLLVL.

This clone was seen a few times. This chain uses TRBV7-9 with TRBJ2-1; 11 bases line up with TRBD2. The V and J ends lost 8 bases and 13 bases, in that order; junction bases with no gene match: 16. CDR1 SEHNR and CDR2 FQNEAQ come from the germline V gene (reference sequence). The CDR3 is 15 residues long. CDR3 protein: CASGGFSGRAFVQFF. The DNA for the CDR3 is TGTGCCAGCGGGGGGTTTAGCGGGAGGGCCTTTGTACAGTTCTTC.

The rearrangement uses TRBV30 and TRBJ2-7; 10 bases align to TRBD2. The V gene end was trimmed by 5 bases and the J gene end by 6 bases; junction bases not matched to a gene: 7. CDR1 is GTSNPN, CDR2 SVGIG, per germline (reference sequence). There are 13 residues in the CDR3. The CDR3 DNA sequence: TGTGCCTGGGGCTTGGGACTAGCGCCCGAGCAGTACTTC. It translates to CAWGLGLAPEQYF.

The chain is built from TRBV6-6 and TRBJ2-2; weak D call: TRBD2 (5 bases). Germline values: CDR1 MNHNY, CDR2 SVGAGI (reference sequence). The ends were cut back, 1 base at V and 1 base at J, with 10 bases in the middle. The length of the CDR3 is 16 residues. The CDR3: CASSYWVSGNTGELFF. CDR3 DNA sequence: TGTGCCAGCAGTTACTGGGTGAGCGGGAACACCGGGGAGCTGTTTTTT.

V gene TRBV19 combines with J gene TRBJ1-5; D gene uncertain. From germline, CDR1 is LNHDA and CDR2 SQIVND (reference sequence). This CDR3 comprises 14 residues. The V and J ends lost 7 bases and 2 bases respectively, with 12 bases between them. This chain's CDR3 is CASIRKVGNQPQHF. The CDR3 nucleotides read TGTGCCAGTATCCGGAAGGTGGGCAATCAGCCCCAGCATTTT.

About this clone: An end of the junction does not agree with germline; a read error may underlie this. V usage is TRBV23-1 and J usage is TRBJ2-7; D unresolved. TRBV23-1 is treated as an ORF (open reading frame) with a function not yet certain. This CDR3 spans 8 amino acids. The CDR3 coding sequence is TGCGCCAGCTACCCCCGGAGATTC. This gives the protein CASYPRRF.

This clone was seen only a few times. An end of the junction does not agree with germline; a read error may underlie this. J is TRBJ1-1 and V is TRBV28; D gene uncertain. The CDR3 has 13 residues. The germline V gene encodes CDR1 MDHEN and CDR2 SYDVKM. CDR3 DNA: TGTGCCAGCGGTTTACCCGACGCGACCGAAGCTTTCTTT. Translated: CASGLPDATEAFF.

The CDR3 loop is CASSLGGTREETQYF. The CDR3 nucleotides are TGTGCCAGCAGCTTAGGCGGGACACGCGAAGAGACCCAGTACTTC. V gene TRBV7-2 combines with J gene TRBJ2-5, with D tentatively TRBD1 or TRBD2 (6 bases each). The germline V and J ends were trimmed by 1 base and 3 bases, with 12 bases remaining between them. From germline, CDR1 is SGHTA and CDR2 FQGNSA. This CDR3 spans 15 amino acids.

The CDR3 loop is CASSVEGGSFAEQFF. CDR3 nucleotide sequence: TGTGCCAGCAGCGTAGAGGGCGGGAGCTTCGCTGAGCAGTTCTTC. This chain connects TRBV9 to TRBJ2-1, with 7 bases aligning to TRBD2. Germline loops: CDR1 SGDLS, CDR2 YYNGEE. V shed 0 bases, J shed 9 bases, and the junction held 9 bases outside the gene matches. The CDR3 extends over 15 amino acids.

This clone was picked up one time. The V call is TRBV5-1, the J call TRBJ2-1; 10 bases line up with TRBD2. The length of the CDR3 is 16 residues. Losses at the gene ends were 5 bases for V and 0 bases for J; bases not matched to a gene: 5. Germline V gene data show CDR1 as SGHRS and CDR2 as YFSETQ. DNA for the CDR3: TGCGCCAGCAGTCCTACTAGCGGGAACTCCTACAATGAGCAGTTCTTC. It is translated as CASSPTSGNSYNEQFF.

This CDR3 is CAWTERANNEQFF. The CDR3 region has the DNA TGTGCCTGGACCGAGCGGGCCAACAATGAGCAGTTCTTC. The chain is built from TRBV30 and TRBJ2-1, with D perhaps TRBD2 (6 bases). Trimming took off 4 bases at V and 5 bases at J, with 12 bases between the two ends. Germline CDR1 GTSNPN, CDR2 SVGIG (reference sequence). The length of the CDR3 is 13 residues. Drawing the rest from reference TRBV30 and TRBJ2-1, the complete variable domain is SQTIHQWPATLVQPVGSPLSLECTVEGTSNPNLYWYRQAAGRGLQLLFYSVGIGQISSEVPQNLSASRPQDRQFILSSKKLLLSDSGFYLCAWTERANNEQFFGPGTRLTVL.

This chain connects TRBV2 to TRBJ1-5, with a possible D match to TRBD1 (5 bases). Germline V gene sequence: CDR1 SNHLY, CDR2 FYNNEI. Deletions cut 3 bases from V and 3 bases from J, with 12 bases between. The CDR3 has 15 amino acids. The CDR3 sequence is CASSDGTSANQPQHF. The DNA of the CDR3 is TGTGCCAGCAGTGATGGGACGTCGGCCAATCAGCCCCAGCATTTT.

As to this clone: The sample has other DNA sequences that encode this CDR3 too. The chain joins TRBV15 to TRBJ1-2; D ambiguous. The CDR3 covers 13 residues. Trimming cost V 0 bases and J 5 bases, with 7 bases left between them. Germline V lookup: CDR1 LNHNV, CDR2 YYDKDF (reference sequence). DNA for the CDR3: TGTGCCACCAGCAGAGACTCGAGTTATGGCTACACCTTC. This codes for CATSRDSSYGYTF. The variable domain in full, completed from reference TRBV15 and TRBJ1-2, reads DAMVIQNPRYQVTQFGKPVTLSCSQTLNHNVMYWYQQKSSQAPKLLFHYYDKDFNNEADTPDNFQSRRPNTSFCFLDIRSPGLGDTAMYLCATSRDSSYGYTFGSGTRLTVV.

This clone came up a few times. CDR3 sequence reads: CASSLEAGSSYEQYF. CDR3 DNA: TGTGCCAGCAGCTTAGAGGCAGGTTCCTCCTACGAGCAGTACTTC. The rearrangement links TRBV7-9 to TRBJ2-7; no firm D call. Trimming left V 1 base short and J 0 bases short, with 10 bases between. CDR1 SEHNR and CDR2 FQNEAQ come from the germline V gene (reference sequence). This CDR3 is 15 amino acids long.

This clone came up a few times. The chain couples TRBV6-6 to TRBJ1-3, with TRBD1 matching over 8 bases. This CDR3 contains 15 residues. Germline V gene lookup returns CDR1 MNHNY and CDR2 SVGAGI (reference sequence). V dropped 6 bases and J dropped 4; count of bases not matched to a gene: 8. The CDR3 nucleotides are TGTGCCAGCAGAGATCAGGGGGCAGGCGGAAACACCATATATTTT. Its translation is CASRDQGAGGNTIYF.